This entry lists 27 T cell receptor beta chains sequenced from one sample in a study of blood T cell repertoires in COVID-19 (dated by TCRdb to the early 2020s). Receptor amplification or capture employed the immunoSEQ multiplex PCR assay. The table was pulled from immuneACCESS by TCRdb, which kept in-frame rearrangements only. Such tables lose some clones; where checked, under half of the loss comes from unresolved V genes, and the rest has no known cause. Within this sample are under 450,000 clones, with around 88% of them counted one time only. Roughly 6.6% of the sample is held by the ten biggest clonotypes. Sequenced input: peripheral blood. The receptors stem from a woman aged 55-69 years with COVID-19, enrolled during active disease.

The J gene is TRBJ1-5, the V gene TRBV15, with a tentative D call TRBD1 (5 bases). Per the germline V gene, CDR1 is LNHNV and CDR2 is YYDKDF (reference sequence). V gave up 4 bases and J gave up 4 bases, with 8 bases separating them. This CDR3 comprises 13 residues. CDR3 DNA sequence: TGTGCCACCAGCATGGGGGGGAATCAGCCCCAGCATTTT. Its protein is CATSMGGNQPQHF.

The V call is TRBV19, the J call TRBJ2-7; possibly TRBD1 for D (5 bases). V was clipped by 2 bases and J by 0 bases, with 8 bases between them. Germline loops: CDR1 LNHDA, CDR2 SQIVND (reference sequence). The CDR3 covers 14 residues. The CDR3 nucleotides are TGTGCCAGTAGTATAACCGACAGCTCCTACGAGCAGTACTTC. It encodes CASSITDSSYEQYF. The entire variable domain, with the rest obtained from reference TRBV19 and TRBJ2-7, is as follows: DGGITQSPKYLFRKEGQNVTLSCEQNLNHDAMYWYRQDPGQGLRLIYYSQIVNDFQKGDIAEGYSVSREKKESFPLTVTSAQKNPTAFYLCASSITDSSYEQYFGPGTRLTVT.

The V call is TRBV19, the J call TRBJ2-7, with 13 bases that match TRBD2. After removal of 3 bases from V and 0 bases from J, the junction contained 8 bases not matched to a gene. This CDR3 is 18 amino acids long. Germline CDR1 LNHDA, CDR2 SQIVND (reference sequence). CDR3 residues: CASSMEGTSGDLSYEQYF. CDR3 in DNA: TGTGCCAGTAGTATGGAAGGGACTAGCGGGGATCTCTCCTACGAGCAGTACTTC.

The CDR3 DNA reads as TGTGCCTGGAGTCGACAGGATGTATATCAGCCCCAGCATTTT. Translation gives CAWSRQDVYQPQHF. The rearrangement joins TRBV30 to TRBJ1-5; D might be TRBD1 (6 bases). Germline lookup yields CDR1 GTSNPN and CDR2 SVGIG (reference sequence). V was trimmed by 2 bases and J by 5 bases, leaving 13 bases between them. The CDR3 is made up of 14 amino acids.

This clone was recorded once. The chain employs TRBV11-2 and TRBJ2-7; 10 bases map to TRBD1. V trimming: 0 bases; J trimming: 0 bases; junction bases outside the gene matches: 8. The CDR3 has 18 residues. Germline CDR1 is SGHAT and CDR2 is FQNNGV. CDR3 nucleotide sequence: TGTGCCAGCAGCTTAGATATGGGACAGGGGCCACTCTCCTACGAGCAGTACTTC. Residues: CASSLDMGQGPLSYEQYF.

The genes are TRBV11-2 and TRBJ1-1, with 9 bases that match TRBD1. The V and J ends lost 10 bases and 5 bases, in that order; junction bases with no gene match: 5. The V gene's germline CDR1 is SGHAT and CDR2 FQNNGV. There are 12 residues in the CDR3. CDR3 in amino acids: CATGQGRTEAFF. As DNA, the CDR3 is TGTGCCACAGGACAGGGGCGGACTGAAGCTTTCTTT.

The chain combines TRBV7-9 with TRBJ1-6, with TRBD1 matching 8 bases. The CDR3 consists of 16 residues. J was trimmed by 10 bases and V by 5 bases; bases with no gene match: 13. Germline values: CDR1 SEHNR, CDR2 FQNEAQ (reference sequence). The CDR3 protein is CASSVSETGVHSPLHF. DNA for the CDR3: TGTGCCAGCAGCGTCTCAGAGACAGGGGTACACTCACCCCTCCACTTT.

The chain has TRBV19 and TRBJ1-5; 8 bases are shared with TRBD1. The germline gives CDR1 LNHDA, CDR2 SQIVND (reference sequence). V dropped 3 bases and J dropped 2; count of bases not matched to a gene: 12. The CDR3 is 18 amino acids. The CDR3 is CASSILSSGTGGNQPQHF. The CDR3 DNA reads as TGTGCCAGTAGTATCCTATCCTCCGGGACAGGCGGCAATCAGCCCCAGCATTTT.

V is TRBV24-1 and J is TRBJ2-3; D is unclear. With 5 bases removed from V and 6 bases from J, the gap between germline ends came to 11 bases. The CDR3 covers 13 residues. Germline lookup yields CDR1 KGHDR and CDR2 SFDVKD. CDR3 protein: CATSVLLVDTQYF. The CDR3 DNA reads TGTGCCACCAGTGTTCTCCTCGTGGATACGCAGTATTTT.

This sequence joins TRBV2 and TRBJ1-5; no firm D call. With 6 bases removed from V and 0 bases from J, the gap between germline ends came to 9 bases. The CDR3 has 14 residues. Germline V gives CDR1 SNHLY, CDR2 FYNNEI. The CDR3 region is CASRPGLSNQPQHF. The DNA of the CDR3 is TGTGCCAGCAGGCCGGGTCTTAGCAATCAGCCCCAGCATTTT.

The chain links TRBV2 to TRBJ1-5; TRBD1 matches 9 bases. Trimming cost V 6 bases and J 6 bases; bases outside gene matches: 6. From germline, CDR1 is SNHLY and CDR2 FYNNEI. The CDR3 spans 14 residues. The CDR3 loop reads CASSAQGAGQPQHF. The CDR3 DNA sequence: TGTGCCAGCAGCGCACAGGGGGCTGGTCAGCCCCAGCATTTT. The complete variable domain, with remaining parts taken from reference TRBV2 and TRBJ1-5, reads EPEVTQTPSHQVTQMGQEVILRCVPISNHLYFYWYRQILGQKVEFLVSFYNNEISEKSEIFDDQFSVERPDGSNFTLKIRSTKLEDSAMYFCASSAQGAGQPQHFGDGTRLSIL.

The genes are TRBV11-3 and TRBJ1-2; maybe TRBD1 (6 bases). This CDR3 comprises 13 residues. The germline V and J ends were trimmed by 5 bases and 8 bases, with 15 bases remaining between them. Germline lookup yields CDR1 SGHNT and CDR2 YENEEA. CDR3 protein: CASSPGGGPGYTF. For the CDR3, the DNA is TGTGCCAGCAGCCCCGGGGGGGGCCCAGGCTACACCTTC. The variable domain in full, completed from reference TRBV11-3 and TRBJ1-2, reads EAGVVQSPRYKIIEKKQPVAFWCNPISGHNTLYWYLQNLGQGPELLIRYENEEAVDDSQLPKDRFSAERLKGVDSTLKIQPAELGDSAVYLCASSPGGGPGYTFGSGTRLTVV.

The gene calls are TRBV27 and TRBJ2-5; TRBD1 agrees at 8 bases. CDR3 length equals 14 residues. The V gene end was trimmed by 5 bases and the J gene end by 1 base; junction bases not matched to a gene: 3. Germline-derived CDR1 and CDR2 are MNHEY and SMNVEV (reference sequence). In nucleotides, the CDR3 is TGTGCCAGCAGTCCAGACAGGGGCCAAGAGACCCAGTACTTC. Encoded protein: CASSPDRGQETQYF.

This clone was observed once. V gene TRBV28 combines with J gene TRBJ1-2; D might be TRBD1 (6 bases). CDR1 and CDR2 (germline): MDHEN, SYDVKM. The V end was cut by 5 bases, the J end by 3 bases, with 19 bases between. The CDR3 loop spans 16 amino acids. As DNA, the CDR3 is TGTGCCAGCAGTGAATCCTCACAGGGTCTATACTATGGCTACACCTTC. The encoded protein is CASSESSQGLYYGYTF.

Worth noting for this clone: The same CDR3 arises from other DNA sequences in this sample as well. The chain recombines TRBV5-1 with TRBJ1-3; no reliable D call. Per germline, CDR1 SGHRS and CDR2 YFSETQ. The V end was cut by 0 bases, the J end by 0 bases, with 7 bases between. This CDR3 has 15 residues. CDR3 sequence: CASSLGQASGNTIYF. DNA of the CDR3: TGCGCCAGCAGCTTGGGGCAGGCCTCTGGAAACACCATATATTTT.

V usage is TRBV9 and J usage is TRBJ1-4, with 10 nucleotides matching TRBD1. The CDR3 consists of 18 residues. Germline V gene sequence: CDR1 SGDLS, CDR2 YYNGEE. Unmatched junction bases numbered 13, after V lost 0 bases and J lost 8 bases. CDR3 nucleotides: TGTGCCAGCAGCGTAGCTAAGGTACCGGGACAGGGGTACGAAAAACTGTTTTTT. This sequence encodes CASSVAKVPGQGYEKLFF.

The V call is TRBV18, the J call TRBJ1-1; TRBD1 might be the D (6 bases). This CDR3 region has 11 residues. Trimming took 6 bases from V and 8 from J, leaving 10 bases between them. CDR1 is KGHSH and CDR2 is LQKENI in the germline V gene. The CDR3 nucleotides read TGTGCCAGCTCGTCAACAGGGGAAGCTTTCTTT. It encodes CASSSTGEAFF.

This chain links TRBV10-1 with TRBJ2-3, with TRBD2 matching over 7 bases. V lost 8 bases to trimming and J lost 5 bases; unmatched junction nucleotides: 7. This CDR3 region has 13 residues. Germline CDR1 and CDR2: WNHNN and SYGVQD (reference sequence). In DNA form, the CDR3 reads TGCGCCAGCCTTGAGGGACTAAGAGATACGCAGTATTTT. Protein product: CASLEGLRDTQYF.

The chain couples TRBV7-9 to TRBJ1-1; D is undetermined. The germline V gene has CDR1 SEHNR and CDR2 FQNEAQ (reference sequence). Trimming stripped 5 bases from V and 6 bases from J, with 19 bases between. The CDR3 runs to 15 residues. The DNA of the CDR3 is TGTGCCAGCAGCCCCAGACTTGGCGGAACCTCTGAAGCTTTCTTT. Amino acids: CASSPRLGGTSEAFF.

This clone appeared a few times. The V call is TRBV19, the J call TRBJ1-5, with D hard to call. V was trimmed by 3 bases and J by 4 bases, leaving 16 bases between them. There are 16 residues in the CDR3. CDR1 and CDR2 (germline): LNHDA, SQIVND (reference sequence). Here the CDR3 reads CASSIGSRAINQPQHF. The DNA of the CDR3 is TGTGCCAGTAGTATTGGGAGTAGGGCAATAAATCAGCCCCAGCATTTT.

To note about this clone: A clone one base away is much larger, so this may be a read error. This CDR3 is also generated by other DNA sequences in the sample. CDR3 loop: CASSEMGGYEQYF. The CDR3 nucleotides read TGTGCCAGCAGCGAGATGGGGGGTTACGAGCAGTACTTC. V usage is TRBV9 and J usage is TRBJ2-7; tentatively, D is TRBD2 (6 bases). This CDR3 has 13 amino acids. The germline V gene encodes CDR1 SGDLS and CDR2 YYNGEE. V lost 3 bases to trimming and J lost 4 bases, with 11 bases between them. The entire variable domain, with the rest obtained from reference TRBV9 and TRBJ2-7, is as follows: DSGVTQTPKHLITATGQRVTLRCSPRSGDLSVYWYQQSLDQGLQFLIQYYNGEERAKGNILERFSAQQFPDLHSELNLSSLELGDSALYFCASSEMGGYEQYFGPGTRLTVT.

This clone was counted only a few times. V is TRBV2 and J is TRBJ1-6; D gene uncertain. The CDR3 extends over 14 amino acids. The V end lost 7 bases, the J end lost 6 bases, and 13 bases lay between the germline ends. The germline V gene encodes CDR1 SNHLY and CDR2 FYNNEI. This CDR3 reads CASTGSNINSPLHF. As DNA, the CDR3 is TGTGCCAGCACGGGTAGTAATATTAATTCACCCCTCCACTTT.

The chain employs TRBV5-1 and TRBJ2-7; 8 bases fit TRBD2. V trimming: 0 bases; J trimming: 4 bases; junction bases outside the gene matches: 21. CDR1 SGHRS and CDR2 YFSETQ come from the germline V gene. The CDR3 contains 20 residues. The CDR3 loop reads CASSLAIISHLKRGTYEQYF. The CDR3 DNA reads TGCGCCAGCAGCTTGGCCATTATTTCCCACCTAAAGCGGGGGACGTACGAGCAGTACTTC.

The genes are TRBV7-2 and TRBJ2-3; D is possibly TRBD1 (5 bases). The CDR3 spans 16 residues. The germline CDR1 and CDR2 sequences are SGHTA and FQGNSA. Trimming shortened V by 0 bases and J by 0 bases, and 10 bases separated the two germline ends. CDR3 in DNA: TGTGCCAGCAGCTTAGCAGGGGCTACTAGCACAGATACGCAGTATTTT. Amino acids: CASSLAGATSTDTQYF.

The chain employs TRBV7-9 and TRBJ1-1; 7 nucleotides agree with TRBD1. Germline V gene data show CDR1 as SEHNR and CDR2 as FQNEAQ (reference sequence). V was pared by 1 base and J by 1 base, with 3 bases of the junction left unmatched. The CDR3 covers 15 residues. CDR3 region: CASSLGQGENTEAFF. As DNA, the CDR3 is TGTGCCAGCAGCTTAGGGCAGGGGGAGAACACTGAAGCTTTCTTT.

This chain uses TRBV27 with TRBJ2-3, with TRBD2 matching over 7 bases. Germline CDR1 reads MNHEY; CDR2 reads SMNVEV (reference sequence). CDR3 length: 15 amino acids. Trimming cost V 5 bases and J 4 bases; bases outside gene matches: 9. This CDR3 is CASSRGKGLPDTQYF. The CDR3 bases are TGTGCCAGCAGTAGGGGTAAGGGACTACCAGATACGCAGTATTTT.

This chain connects TRBV11-2 to TRBJ2-7; TRBD2 is a possible D gene (6 bases). The CDR3 is 16 amino acids. V was pared by 5 bases and J by 2 bases, with 19 bases between. Germline lookup yields CDR1 SGHAT and CDR2 FQNNGV. The CDR3 DNA reads TGTGCCAGCAGCCCTAATGGGGGGTGGAGGGCCTACGAGCAGTACTTC. Amino acid sequence: CASSPNGGWRAYEQYF.